This TCR beta chain was obtained from a study of CD8 T cells in ankylosing spondylitis. Study-level points and caveats: From matched ankylosing spondylitis synovial fluid, disease-linked clones were reportedly recovered at significantly enriched levels.

Trimming removed 2 bases at V and 5 bases at J, with 12 bases between. The CDR3 contains 15 residues. Germline-derived CDR1 and CDR2 are ENHRY and SYGVKD. In its sample, this clonotype was seen many times. No antigen is known for it. TCRdb ran MiXCR on the 5' RACE reads and lists one entry per CDR3 protein. The sample shows 180,000 or so distinct CDR3 sequences, more than 9% of them seen only once. This receptor was identified in a male donor with ankylosing spondylitis or in good health (not recorded which). Source material: blood, either unsorted or a sorted T cell fraction (not recorded which). The gene calls are TRBV10-3 and TRBJ2-2, with a weak D call TRBD2 (6 bases). The DNA for the CDR3 is TGTGCCATCAGTGAGAGTCCAGGGAGGACCGGGGAGCTGTTTTTT. It translates to CAISESPGRTGELFF.